Shown below are 27 T cell receptor beta chains from a single sample sequenced in a study of blood T cell repertoires in COVID-19. Here immunoSEQ multiplex PCR was the method, and the copy in TCRdb shows in-frame clones only, minus some. The sample lists approximately 100,000 clones; 70% to 90% were seen once. Sample: peripheral blood. These TCRs come from an older man with acute or convalescent COVID-19.

The CDR3 sequence: CASRPRGQPNTGELFF. In DNA, the CDR3 is TGTGCCAGCAGGCCCAGGGGACAGCCTAACACCGGGGAGCTGTTTTTT. V is TRBV6-6 and J is TRBJ2-2, with TRBD1 matching 7 bases. CDR1 is MNHNY and CDR2 is SVGAGI in the germline V gene (reference sequence). With V trimmed by 6 bases and J by 2 bases, 9 bases remained unmatched. This CDR3 is built from 16 residues.

J is TRBJ2-7 and V is TRBV11-3; D remains unclear. V shed 2 bases and J shed 3 bases, with 5 bases lying between them. CDR3 length: 12 amino acids. Germline V gene sequence: CDR1 SGHNT, CDR2 YENEEA. DNA of the CDR3: TGTGCCAGCAGCTTAAGTAGCTACGAGCAGTACTTC. Its translation: CASSLSSYEQYF.

This clone turned up a few times. The CDR3 sequence is CASSLLGTLSGELFF. The CDR3 nucleotides are TGTGCCAGCAGCTTGTTAGGGACACTTTCCGGGGAGCTGTTTTTT. The chain links TRBV5-4 to TRBJ2-2, with D possibly being TRBD1 (6 bases). Trimming removed 1 base from V and 6 bases from J, with 13 bases in between. The CDR3 length is 15 residues. Germline loops: CDR1 SGHNT, CDR2 YYREEE (reference sequence).

The chain employs TRBV25-1 and TRBJ1-2, with TRBD1 identical over 9 bases. CDR3 size: 15 residues. CDR1 MGHDK and CDR2 SYGVNS come from the germline V gene. Trimming took 4 bases from V and 4 from J; bases not matched to a gene: 7. The CDR3 DNA reads TGTGCCAGCAGTGGGCTCACAGGGGGCATCTATGGCTACACCTTC. It specifies CASSGLTGGIYGYTF.

The chain is built from TRBV19 and TRBJ2-3; weak D call: TRBD2 (7 bases). Germline V gives CDR1 LNHDA, CDR2 SQIVND (reference sequence). Trimming cost V 4 bases and J 2 bases, with 28 bases left between them. This CDR3 has 20 amino acids. In DNA form, the CDR3 reads TGTGCCAGTAGTACCCTCAAGAGGGGGGGCCGACCAAGGTACACAGATACGCAGTATTTT. Translating gives CASSTLKRGGRPRYTDTQYF. Full variable domain (outside the CDR3, taken from reference TRBV19 and TRBJ2-3): DGGITQSPKYLFRKEGQNVTLSCEQNLNHDAMYWYRQDPGQGLRLIYYSQIVNDFQKGDIAEGYSVSREKKESFPLTVTSAQKNPTAFYLCASSTLKRGGRPRYTDTQYFGPGTRLTVL.

The V call is TRBV11-2, the J call TRBJ1-2; D is possibly TRBD1 (5 bases). Trimming removed 6 bases at V and 7 bases at J, with 15 bases between. The germline V gene has CDR1 SGHAT and CDR2 FQNNGV. This CDR3 has 13 amino acids. The CDR3 sequence is CASRRPGVGGYTF. Here the CDR3 DNA reads TGTGCCAGCAGACGTCCGGGGGTGGGTGGCTACACCTTC. Looking up the rest from reference TRBV11-2 and TRBJ1-2 gives the full variable domain: EAGVAQSPRYKIIEKRQSVAFWCNPISGHATLYWYQQILGQGPKLLIQFQNNGVVDDSQLPKDRFSAERLKGVDSTLKIQPAKLEDSAVYLCASRRPGVGGYTFGSGTRLTVV.

The chain has TRBV27 and TRBJ1-2; 10 nucleotides match TRBD1. After removal of 5 bases from V and 6 bases from J, the junction contained 6 bases not matched to a gene. The CDR3 is made up of 14 amino acids. Per the germline V gene, CDR1 is MNHEY and CDR2 is SMNVEV (reference sequence). CDR3 DNA: TGTGCCAGCAGTCCCCCCGGGACAGGGGATGGCTACACCTTC. Its protein product is CASSPPGTGDGYTF.

This chain connects TRBV12-3 or TRBV12-4 to TRBJ1-2, with D perhaps matching TRBD1 (6 bases). CDR3 length: 13 amino acids. V lost 3 bases, J lost 5 bases, and 10 bases lay in between. This CDR3 reads CASSFGQTYGYTF. The CDR3 DNA reads as TGTGCCAGCAGTTTTGGACAGACATATGGCTACACCTTC.

The chain is built from TRBV18 and TRBJ1-5; 10 positions match TRBD1. CDR3 length equals 15 residues. The trim removed 3 bases at V and 3 bases at J, leaving 2 bases unmatched. CDR1 and CDR2 from the germline V gene are KGHSH and LQKENI. CDR3 nucleotide sequence: TGTGCCAGCTCACCGGGACAGGGGAACAATCAGCCCCAGCATTTT. Residues: CASSPGQGNNQPQHF.

The chain joins TRBV10-1 to TRBJ2-1, with a weak D call TRBD1 (5 bases). Between the trimmed V and J ends, which lost 2 bases and 7 bases, there was a span of 15 bases. The germline V gene encodes CDR1 WNHNN and CDR2 SYGVQD (reference sequence). The CDR3 is 15 amino acids. This CDR3 reads CASSEKPQGPNEQFF. The CDR3 bases are TGCGCCAGCAGTGAGAAACCGCAGGGTCCAAATGAGCAGTTCTTC.

This clone was recorded once. The genes are TRBV19 and TRBJ1-1, with 8 bases lining up with TRBD1. This CDR3 is built from 15 residues. Trimming cost V 5 bases and J 3 bases; bases outside gene matches: 8. Per the germline V gene, CDR1 is LNHDA and CDR2 is SQIVND (reference sequence). The CDR3 DNA reads TGTGCCAGTAGTGACGAACAGGGGGGCGACACTGAAGCTTTCTTT. Amino acid sequence: CASSDEQGGDTEAFF.

The J gene is TRBJ2-5, the V gene TRBV5-1, with a tentative D call TRBD2 (5 bases). Per the germline V gene, CDR1 is SGHRS and CDR2 is YFSETQ. Trimming removed 5 bases from V and 3 bases from J, with 14 bases in between. The CDR3 runs 14 residues. The DNA for the CDR3 is TGCGCCAGCAGTTTTAGTACCGGGGAAGAGACCCAGTACTTC. This sequence encodes CASSFSTGEETQYF.

This clone was picked up one time. The chain is built from TRBV3-1 (or the pseudogene TRBV3-2) and TRBJ2-5, with D hard to call. CDR1 is LGHDT and CDR2 is YNNKEL in the germline V gene (reference sequence). Trimming removed 0 bases at V and 2 bases at J, with 19 bases between. This CDR3 spans 18 amino acids. CDR3 amino acids: CASSQDVSSRYQQETQYF. CDR3 in DNA: TGTGCCAGCAGCCAAGATGTAAGTTCCAGGTATCAACAAGAGACCCAGTACTTC.

V and J are TRBV5-1 and TRBJ2-3; 9 bases fit TRBD2. Per the germline V gene, CDR1 is SGHRS and CDR2 is YFSETQ. The CDR3 has 16 residues. V trimming: 1 base; J trimming: 1 base; junction bases outside the gene matches: 4. CDR3 DNA: TGCGCCAGCAGCTTGTTTGCTAGCGGGGGCACAGATACGCAGTATTTT. Protein sequence: CASSLFASGGTDTQYF.

A remark on this clone: Other nucleotide sequences in the sample specify the same CDR3. The V and J genes are TRBV5-1 and TRBJ1-3, with a tentative D call TRBD1 (6 bases). CDR1 is SGHRS and CDR2 is YFSETQ in the germline V gene. The germline V and J ends were trimmed by 0 bases and 0 bases, with 13 bases remaining between them. The CDR3 has 17 amino acids. CDR3 residues: CASSLGRTAISGNTIYF. In DNA form, the CDR3 reads TGCGCCAGCAGCTTGGGTCGGACAGCGATCTCTGGAAACACCATATATTTT.

This clone was picked up one time. This chain uses TRBV9 with TRBJ2-7, with D tentatively TRBD2 (5 bases). Looked up from germline, CDR1 is SGDLS and CDR2 is YYNGEE. V lost 3 bases and J lost 6, with 10 bases in between. The CDR3 has 12 residues. CDR3 sequence (DNA): TGTGCCAGCAGCGCTAGAGAGGGCGAGCAGTACTTC. Translating it yields CASSAREGEQYF.

This sequence joins TRBV15 and TRBJ2-5; the match to TRBD2 covers 13 bases. Trimming took 6 bases from V and 2 from J; bases not matched to a gene: 3. CDR3 length: 15 amino acids. Germline V gene lookup returns CDR1 LNHNV and CDR2 YYDKDF (reference sequence). CDR3: CATRQLAGGQETQYF. The CDR3, as DNA: TGTGCCACCAGGCAACTAGCGGGGGGGCAAGAGACCCAGTACTTC.

The chain uses TRBV2 and TRBJ1-1, with 8 bases aligning to TRBD1. Trimming removed 11 bases from V and 8 bases from J; junction bases left unmatched: 7. The CDR3 contains 11 residues. Germline V gene data show CDR1 as SNHLY and CDR2 as FYNNEI. This chain's CDR3 is CAVPTGVEAFF. CDR3 sequence (DNA): TGTGCCGTACCGACAGGGGTAGAAGCTTTCTTT.

The CDR3 loop is CASSRAPTTNEKLFF. The CDR3 DNA reads TGTGCCAGCTCACGGGCACCGACAACTAATGAAAAACTGTTTTTT. The V call is TRBV18, the J call TRBJ1-4; no firm D call. V was pared by 4 bases and J by 0 bases, with 9 bases between. CDR3 length: 15 amino acids. CDR1 is KGHSH, CDR2 LQKENI, per germline.

The CDR3 spells CASRRGETQYF. DNA of the CDR3: TGTGCCAGTAGGAGAGGAGAGACCCAGTACTTC. This rearrangement joins TRBV19 to TRBJ2-5, with unresolved D. The germline V gene has CDR1 LNHDA and CDR2 SQIVND (reference sequence). The CDR3 sequence is 11 residues long. The V gene lost 6 bases and the J gene lost 4 bases, with 6 bases spanning the gap.

This chain uses TRBV28 with TRBJ1-2, with TRBD1 matching 7 bases. V gave up 1 base and J gave up 0 bases; unmatched junction bases: 11. Germline values: CDR1 MDHEN, CDR2 SYDVKM. The CDR3 spans 18 residues. This CDR3 reads CASSLSLYTGEANYGYTF. CDR3 DNA: TGTGCCAGCAGTTTATCCTTGTATACAGGGGAAGCTAACTATGGCTACACCTTC.

As concerns this clone: Additional DNA sequences in this sample encode the identical CDR3. The chain has TRBV2 and TRBJ1-5; D gene uncertain. V was trimmed by 4 bases and J by 2 bases, leaving 9 bases between them. Germline CDR1 and CDR2: SNHLY and FYNNEI. This CDR3 comprises 14 residues. Written as DNA, the CDR3 is TGTGCCAGCAGTGTGGAGCGGGGCAATCAGCCCCAGCATTTT. This gives the protein CASSVERGNQPQHF.

The J gene is TRBJ1-6, the V gene TRBV3-1 (or the pseudogene TRBV3-2), with TRBD1 matching 9 bases. This CDR3 is built from 16 residues. The germline V gene has CDR1 LGHDT and CDR2 YNNKEL (reference sequence). Trimming removed 2 bases from V and 10 bases from J; junction bases left unmatched: 9. The CDR3, as DNA: TGTGCCAGCAGCCAACTAATGACAGGGGGTCAATCACCCCTCCACTTT. Protein: CASSQLMTGGQSPLHF.

The chain is built from TRBV7-9 and TRBJ1-6; D call uncertain. Germline V gene data show CDR1 as SEHNR and CDR2 as FQNEAQ (reference sequence). V was shortened by 5 bases and J by 0 bases, with 20 bases between the two germline ends. The CDR3 is 19 amino acids. CDR3 nucleotide sequence: TGTGCCAGCAGCGGACGGGCAGACTACCCGAACTCCTATAATTCACCCCTCCACTTT. It translates to CASSGRADYPNSYNSPLHF.

The chain links TRBV2 to TRBJ1-4; TRBD1 agrees at 8 bases. The CDR3 loop spans 16 amino acids. Looked up from germline, CDR1 is SNHLY and CDR2 is FYNNEI. Trimming at V came to 3 bases and at J to 4 bases, leaving 7 bases not matched to a gene. As DNA, the CDR3 is TGTGCCAGCAGTGAGCAACAGGGGGTGGGTAATGAAAAACTGTTTTTT. It is translated as CASSEQQGVGNEKLFF.

The rearrangement uses TRBV18 and TRBJ2-5; 9 bases map to TRBD1. Germline V gene data show CDR1 as KGHSH and CDR2 as LQKENI. Trimming cost V 2 bases and J 6 bases; bases outside gene matches: 10. The CDR3 loop spans 16 amino acids. The CDR3: CASSPSDRGREKTQYF. CDR3 DNA sequence: TGTGCCAGCTCACCATCGGACAGGGGTCGGGAGAAGACCCAGTACTTC.

V and J are TRBV11-3 and TRBJ2-7, with 8 bases matching TRBD1. The V gene end was trimmed by 5 bases and the J gene end by 2 bases; junction bases not matched to a gene: 8. Germline loops: CDR1 SGHNT, CDR2 YENEEA. This CDR3 region has 15 residues. The CDR3 bases are TGTGCCAGCAGCCCAGGACAGGGCCGGACCTACGAGCAGTACTTC. Encoded protein: CASSPGQGRTYEQYF.